Listed below are T cell receptor beta chains from one sample, sequenced in a study of response to subunit inactivated influenza vaccine. TCRdb used MiXCR to reprocess the RT-PCR reads, holding one entry per CDR3 protein. In the table there are about 540,000 distinct CDR3 sequences, under 30% of which are singletons. These records were also assigned to another study, of T cells expressing NK-cell markers.

Here the sequenced sample was CD4+ T cells sorted from PBMCs, taken approximately 12 days after vaccination. These receptors originate from a man in his forties or fifties who received an inactivated influenza vaccine. CDR3s include the opening cysteine and the closing phenylalanine or tryptophan. The D gene is left open where the match is weak. Clone size is given for some rows only: seen once, a few or many times, or a class if the clone is expanded.

d_call | clone_size | j_call | v_call | cdr3_aa | cdr3_nt
TRBD2 | few | TRBJ2-1 | TRBV6-8 | CASTPVVAGGGSSYNEQFF | TGTGCCAGCACCCCCGTAGTAGCGGGAGGAGGGAGCTCCTACAATGAGCAGTTCTTC
NA | many | TRBJ2-1 | TRBV4-3 | CASSQESDNEQFF | TGCGCCAGCAGCCAAGAGTCGGACAATGAGCAGTTCTTC
NA | NA | TRBJ2-7 | TRBV7-8 | CASSLSEEWRATPSYEQYF | TGTGCCAGCAGCTTATCAGAGGAATGGCGGGCCACCCCTTCCTACGAGCAGTACTTC
NA | few | TRBJ2-4 | TRBV7-2 | CASSTRIVRQAKNIQYF | TGTGCCAGCAGCACTAGGATCGTACGACAGGCTAAAAACATTCAGTACTTC
TRBD2 | few | TRBJ2-7 | TRBV5-1 | CASSSGLAGSMSEQYF | TGCGCCAGCAGCTCGGGACTAGCGGGGAGTATGAGCGAGCAGTACTTC
NA | NA | TRBJ2-6 | TRBV5-1 | CASSVGGSTGANVLTF | TGCGCCAGCAGCGTAGGGGGGTCGACTGGGGCCAACGTCCTGACTTTC
NA | NA | TRBJ2-3 | TRBV4-3 | CASSRRALPSTDTQYF | TGCGCCAGCAGCCGCCGTGCCTTACCTAGCACAGATACGCAGTATTTT
TRBD2 | NA | TRBJ2-5 | TRBV7-2 | CASSSGPGGRETQYF | TGTGCCAGCAGCTCGGGGCCGGGGGGACGTGAGACCCAGTACTTC
NA | NA | TRBJ2-3 | TRBV9 | CASSVDGGQAQYF | TGTGCCAGCAGCGTAGACGGGGGCCAAGCGCAGTATTTT
NA | many | TRBJ1-2 | TRBV12-3/TRBV12-4 | CASSLGAARYGYTF | TGTGCCAGCAGTTTAGGGGCAGCTCGCTATGGCTACACCTTC
TRBD1 | many | TRBJ2-7 | TRBV10-3 | CAISVVTGDEQYF | TGTGCCATCAGTGTGGTGACAGGGGACGAGCAGTACTTC
NA | NA | TRBJ2-5 | TRBV5-1 | CASRSTGGETQYF | TGCGCCAGCAGGTCCACTGGAGGGGAGACCCAGTACTTC
TRBD1 | NA | TRBJ2-7 | TRBV12-3/TRBV12-4 | CASSPRTGSYHGQYF | TGTGCCAGCAGTCCCCGGACAGGCTCCTACCATGGGCAGTACTTC
NA | few | TRBJ2-3 | TRBV4-1 | CASTLGGPTDTQYF | TGCGCCAGCACCCTGGGAGGCCCCACAGATACGCAGTATTTT
TRBD2 | NA | TRBJ2-7 | TRBV5-1 | CASARGGSFDEQYF | TGCGCCAGCGCAAGGGGCGGGAGCTTTGACGAGCAGTACTTC
NA | NA | TRBJ2-2 | TRBV29-1 | CSVDSQYTGELFF | TGCAGCGTTGATTCCCAGTACACCGGGGAGCTGTTTTTT
TRBD2 | many | TRBJ2-5 | TRBV5-1 | CASSPGTSAETQYF | TGCGCCAGCAGCCCCGGGACTAGCGCGGAGACCCAGTACTTC
NA | NA | TRBJ2-4 | TRBV9 | CASSADIVAKIIQYF | TGTGCCAGCAGCGCAGACATAGTAGCCAAAATCATTCAGTACTTC
TRBD1 | NA | TRBJ2-5 | TRBV10-3 | CAISERTGIRQETQYF | TGTGCCATCAGTGAACGGACAGGGATTCGGCAAGAGACCCAGTACTTC
TRBD2 | NA | TRBJ2-1 | TRBV10-3 | CATSGRGDEQFF | TGTGCCACCAGCGGGAGGGGAGATGAGCAGTTCTTC
TRBD2 | NA | TRBJ2-3 | TRBV7-2 | CASSAGGTSREYF | TGTGCCAGCAGCGCCGGGGGGACTAGCCGGGAGTATTTT
NA | NA | TRBJ1-1 | TRBV5-5 | CASSLDGQRYMNTEAFF | TGTGCCAGCAGCTTGGATGGCCAGCGTTACATGAACACTGAAGCTTTCTTT
TRBD2 | NA | TRBJ2-3 | TRBV5-1 | CASSQRPLAGDSDTQYF | TGCGCCAGCAGCCAGCGACCCTTAGCGGGAGACTCAGATACGCAGTATTTT
TRBD1 | few | TRBJ2-5 | TRBV4-2 | CASSHGQGIRETQYF | TGTGCCAGCAGCCATGGACAGGGAATAAGAGAGACCCAGTACTTC
TRBD1 | few | TRBJ2-1 | TRBV12-3/TRBV12-4 | CASTNRQGARNNEQFF | TGTGCCAGCACCAATAGACAGGGGGCGCGGAACAATGAGCAGTTCTTC
NA | few | TRBJ2-7 | TRBV4-2 | CASSLRRDQAHEQYF | TGTGCCAGCAGCCTACGCAGGGACCAGGCCCACGAGCAGTACTTC
NA | few | TRBJ2-7 | TRBV6-2/TRBV6-3 | CASTRVQGYEQYF | TGTGCCAGCACCCGGGTCCAAGGCTACGAGCAGTACTTC
NA | many | TRBJ2-3 | TRBV12-3/TRBV12-4 | CASSLRKDTQYF | TGTGCCAGCAGTTTAAGGAAAGATACGCAGTATTTT
NA | NA | TRBJ2-7 | TRBV4-3 | CASSQARDGYEQYF | TGCGCCAGCAGCCAAGCGAGAGACGGCTACGAGCAGTACTTC
TRBD2 | NA | TRBJ2-5 | TRBV5-1 | CASRPSTSGGGETQYF | TGCGCCAGCAGACCGTCGACTAGCGGGGGAGGTGAGACCCAGTACTTC
NA | NA | TRBJ1-2 | TRBV6-6 | CASTPAGQTYGYTF | TGTGCCAGCACCCCCGCCGGGCAGACCTATGGCTACACCTTC
NA | NA | TRBJ2-2 | TRBV12-3/TRBV12-4 | CASSFSGRINTGELFF | TGTGCCAGCAGTTTTTCCGGGAGAATAAACACCGGGGAGCTGTTTTTT
NA | many | TRBJ2-7 | TRBV2 | CASSAGTTYEQYF | TGTGCCAGCAGTGCCGGGACAACATACGAGCAGTACTTC
NA | NA | TRBJ1-6 | TRBV30 | CAWSVSYNSPLHF | TGTGCCTGGAGTGTCAGCTATAATTCACCCCTCCACTTT
NA | once | TRBJ2-5 | TRBV27 | CASSLTQGFETQYF | TGTGCCAGCAGTCTCACTCAGGGGTTTGAGACCCAGTACTTC
NA | NA | TRBJ2-1 | TRBV30 | CAWSEGAHRYNEQFF | TGTGCCTGGAGTGAGGGAGCCCACCGCTACAATGAGCAGTTCTTC
NA | NA | TRBJ2-6 | TRBV4-2 | CASSQEAGAGANVLTF | TGTGCCAGCAGCCAAGAAGCAGGGGCTGGGGCCAACGTCCTGACTTTC
TRBD2 | NA | TRBJ2-5 | TRBV7-2 | CASSFPGLAGEETQYF | TGTGCCAGCAGCTTCCCGGGACTAGCGGGGGAAGAGACCCAGTACTTC
NA | NA | TRBJ2-7 | TRBV20-1 | CSARPKPVPEQYF | TGCAGTGCTAGGCCCAAACCCGTTCCCGAGCAGTACTTC
NA | many | TRBJ1-1 | TRBV5-5 | CASSPMGGSTEAFF | TGTGCCAGCAGCCCTATGGGGGGGAGCACTGAAGCTTTCTTT
TRBD1 | few | TRBJ2-7 | TRBV15 | CATSGYRGPGEQYF | TGTGCCACCAGCGGATACAGGGGGCCGGGTGAGCAGTACTTC
NA | NA | TRBJ2-7 | TRBV5-1 | CASSLGPLSVDPYEQYF | TGCGCCAGCAGCCTGGGGCCTCTTAGCGTCGATCCCTACGAGCAGTACTTC
NA | NA | TRBJ1-5 | TRBV18 | CASSPNVGNQPQHF | TGTGCCAGCTCACCAAATGTGGGCAATCAGCCCCAGCATTTT
NA | few | TRBJ2-7 | TRBV7-2 | CASSLGVGKVYSYEQYF | TGTGCCAGCAGCTTAGGAGTAGGCAAGGTCTACTCCTACGAGCAGTACTTC
NA | NA | TRBJ1-2 | TRBV28 | CASAPGPLGGYTF | TGTGCCAGCGCACCGGGACCGCTGGGGGGCTACACCTTC
NA | NA | TRBJ1-1 | TRBV6-5 | CASSYLGGRAFF | TGTGCCAGCAGTTACCTAGGAGGTCGAGCTTTCTTT
NA | many | TRBJ2-1 | TRBV29-1 | CSVVRNEQFF | TGCAGCGTTGTACGGAATGAGCAGTTCTTC
TRBD2 | few | TRBJ2-5 | TRBV24-1 | CATAPSGGETQYF | TGTGCCACCGCCCCCAGCGGGGGAGAGACCCAGTACTTC
NA | few | TRBJ2-3 | TRBV6-4 | CASHLPETSTDTQYF | TGTGCCAGCCACCTCCCGGAAACTAGCACAGATACGCAGTATTTT
NA | many | TRBJ2-5 | TRBV5-6 | CASSPDQGTQYF | TGTGCCAGCAGCCCCGACCAGGGGACCCAGTACTTC